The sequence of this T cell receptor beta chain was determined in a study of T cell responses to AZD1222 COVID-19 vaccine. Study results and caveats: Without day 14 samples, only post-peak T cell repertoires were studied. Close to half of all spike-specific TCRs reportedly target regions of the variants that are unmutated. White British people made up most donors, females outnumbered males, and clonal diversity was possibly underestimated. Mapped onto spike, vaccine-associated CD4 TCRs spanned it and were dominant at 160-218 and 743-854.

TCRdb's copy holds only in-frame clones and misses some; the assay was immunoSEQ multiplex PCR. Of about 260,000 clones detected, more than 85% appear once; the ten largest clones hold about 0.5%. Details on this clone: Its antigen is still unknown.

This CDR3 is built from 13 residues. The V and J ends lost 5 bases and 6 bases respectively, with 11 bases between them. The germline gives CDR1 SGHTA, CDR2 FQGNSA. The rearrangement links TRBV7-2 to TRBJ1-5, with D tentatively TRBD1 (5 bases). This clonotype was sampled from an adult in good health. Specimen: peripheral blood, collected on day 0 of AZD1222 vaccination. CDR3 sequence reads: CASSLTGTQPQHF. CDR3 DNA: TGTGCCAGCAGCCTAACCGGGACTCAGCCCCAGCATTTT. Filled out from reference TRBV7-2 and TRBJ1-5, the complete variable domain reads GAGVSQSPSNKVTEKGKDVELRCDPISGHTALYWYRQSLGQGLEFLIYFQGNSAPDKSGLPSDRFSAERTGGSVSTLTIQRTQQEDSAVYLCASSLTGTQPQHFGDGTRLSIL.